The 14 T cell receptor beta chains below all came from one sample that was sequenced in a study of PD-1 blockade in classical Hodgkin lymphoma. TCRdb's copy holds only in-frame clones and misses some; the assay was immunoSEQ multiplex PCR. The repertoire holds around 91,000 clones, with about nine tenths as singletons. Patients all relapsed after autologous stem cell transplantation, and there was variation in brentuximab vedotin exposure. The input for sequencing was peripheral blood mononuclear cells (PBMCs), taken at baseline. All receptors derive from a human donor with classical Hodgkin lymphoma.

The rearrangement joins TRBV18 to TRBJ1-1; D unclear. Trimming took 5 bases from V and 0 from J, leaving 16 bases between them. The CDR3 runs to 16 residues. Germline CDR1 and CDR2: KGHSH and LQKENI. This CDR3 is CASSSLRGFLNTEAFF. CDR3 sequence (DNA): TGTGCCAGCTCATCTTTACGCGGCTTTTTGAACACTGAAGCTTTCTTT.

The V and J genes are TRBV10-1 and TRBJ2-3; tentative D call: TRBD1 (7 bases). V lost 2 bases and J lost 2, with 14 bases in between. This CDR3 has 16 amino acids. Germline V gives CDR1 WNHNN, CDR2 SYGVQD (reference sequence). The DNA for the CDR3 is TGCGCCAGCAGTGAGAACCCAGGGGGGCTCACAGATACGCAGTATTTT. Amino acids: CASSENPGGLTDTQYF.

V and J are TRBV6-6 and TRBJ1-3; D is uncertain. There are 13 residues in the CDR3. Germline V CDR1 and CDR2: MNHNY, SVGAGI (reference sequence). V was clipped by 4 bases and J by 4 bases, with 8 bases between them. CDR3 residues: CASSWQEGNTIYF. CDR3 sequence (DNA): TGTGCCAGCAGTTGGCAGGAGGGAAACACCATATATTTT.

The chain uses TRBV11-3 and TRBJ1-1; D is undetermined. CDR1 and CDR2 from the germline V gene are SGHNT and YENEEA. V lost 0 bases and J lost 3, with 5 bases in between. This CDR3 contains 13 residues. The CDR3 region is CASSLDTDTEAFF. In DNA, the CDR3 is TGTGCCAGCAGCTTAGACACGGACACTGAAGCTTTCTTT.

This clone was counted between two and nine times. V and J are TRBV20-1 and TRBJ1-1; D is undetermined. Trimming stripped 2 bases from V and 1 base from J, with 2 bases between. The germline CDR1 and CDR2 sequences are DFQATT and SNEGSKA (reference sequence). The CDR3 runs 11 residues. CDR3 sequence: CSARQNTEAFF. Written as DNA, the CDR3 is TGCAGTGCTAGACAGAACACTGAAGCTTTCTTT.

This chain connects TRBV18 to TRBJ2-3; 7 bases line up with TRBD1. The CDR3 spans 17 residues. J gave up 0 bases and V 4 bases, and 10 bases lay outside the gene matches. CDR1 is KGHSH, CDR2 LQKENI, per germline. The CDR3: CASSQDRRAASTDTQYF. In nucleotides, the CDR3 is TGTGCCAGCTCACAGGACAGGAGAGCCGCTAGCACAGATACGCAGTATTTT.

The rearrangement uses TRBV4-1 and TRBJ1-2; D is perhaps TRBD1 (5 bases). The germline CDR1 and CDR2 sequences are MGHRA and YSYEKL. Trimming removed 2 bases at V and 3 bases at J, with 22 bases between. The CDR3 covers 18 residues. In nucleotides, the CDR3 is TGCGCCAGCAGCCAAATCTATAGGTGGAGGGACGATGACTATGGCTACACCTTC. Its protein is CASSQIYRWRDDDYGYTF.

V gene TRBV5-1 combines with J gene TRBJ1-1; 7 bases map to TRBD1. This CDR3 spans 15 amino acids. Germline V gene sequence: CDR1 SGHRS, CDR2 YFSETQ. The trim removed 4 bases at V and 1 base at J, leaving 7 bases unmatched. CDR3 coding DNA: TGCGCCAGCAGCGCGGGCGGACAGGAGAACACTGAAGCTTTCTTT. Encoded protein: CASSAGGQENTEAFF. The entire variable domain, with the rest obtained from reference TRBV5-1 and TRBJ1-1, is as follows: KAGVTQTPRYLIKTRGQQVTLSCSPISGHRSVSWYQQTPGQGLQFLFEYFSETQRNKGNFPGRFSGRQFSNSRSEMNVSTLELGDSALYLCASSAGGQENTEAFFGQGTRLTVV.

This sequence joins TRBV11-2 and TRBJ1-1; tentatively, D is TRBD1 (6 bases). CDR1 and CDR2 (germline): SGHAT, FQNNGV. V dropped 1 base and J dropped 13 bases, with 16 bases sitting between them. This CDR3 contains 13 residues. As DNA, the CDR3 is TGTGCCAGCAGCTTAGTCGGGCGGACAGACGGTTTCTTT. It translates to CASSLVGRTDGFF.

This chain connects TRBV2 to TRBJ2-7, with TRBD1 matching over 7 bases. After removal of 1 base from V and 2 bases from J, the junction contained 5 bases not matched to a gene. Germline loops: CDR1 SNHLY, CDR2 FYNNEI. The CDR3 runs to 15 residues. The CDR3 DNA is TGTGCCAGCAGTGAAGAAGGGGGCCCACCCTACGAGCAGTACTTC. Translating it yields CASSEEGGPPYEQYF. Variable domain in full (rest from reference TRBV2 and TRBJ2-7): EPEVTQTPSHQVTQMGQEVILRCVPISNHLYFYWYRQILGQKVEFLVSFYNNEISEKSEIFDDQFSVERPDGSNFTLKIRSTKLEDSAMYFCASSEEGGPPYEQYFGPGTRLTVT.

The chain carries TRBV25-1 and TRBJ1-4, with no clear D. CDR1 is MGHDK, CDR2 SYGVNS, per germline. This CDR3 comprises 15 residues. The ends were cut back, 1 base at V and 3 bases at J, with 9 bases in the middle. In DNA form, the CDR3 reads TGTGCCAGCAGTGAATTCAGCCGCCCTAATGAAAAACTGTTTTTT. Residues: CASSEFSRPNEKLFF.

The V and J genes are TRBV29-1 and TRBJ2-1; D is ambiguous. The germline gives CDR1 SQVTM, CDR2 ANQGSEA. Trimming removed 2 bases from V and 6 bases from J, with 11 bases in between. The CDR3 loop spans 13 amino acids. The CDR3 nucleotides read TGCAGCGTTGAAAGTAACCTAGGCAATGAGCAGTTCTTC. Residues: CSVESNLGNEQFF.

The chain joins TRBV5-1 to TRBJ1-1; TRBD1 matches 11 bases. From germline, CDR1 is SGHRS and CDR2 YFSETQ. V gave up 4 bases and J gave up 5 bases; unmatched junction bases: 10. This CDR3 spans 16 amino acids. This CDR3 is CASSLGQGAIGTEAFF. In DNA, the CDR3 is TGCGCCAGCAGCCTAGGACAGGGGGCTATAGGGACTGAAGCTTTCTTT.

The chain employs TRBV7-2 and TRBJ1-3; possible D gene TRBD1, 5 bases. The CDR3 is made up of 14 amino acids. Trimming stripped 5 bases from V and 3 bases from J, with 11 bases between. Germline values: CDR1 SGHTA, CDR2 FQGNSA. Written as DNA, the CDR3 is TGTGCCAGCAGCGTTGGGGGGGGTGGAAACACCATATATTTT. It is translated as CASSVGGGGNTIYF.